These T cell receptor beta chains were read from a single sample in a study of blood T cell repertoires in COVID-19. Libraries were prepared by immunoSEQ multiplex PCR; TCRdb keeps only in-frame clonotypes and omits some of them. The sample consists of around 8,000 clones, over 75% of them appearing once. The sequencing input was peripheral blood. The source of these receptors is a human donor in a cohort sampled during active COVID-19. CDR3s include the opening cysteine and the closing phenylalanine or tryptophan. D genes are given only for firm matches. Expanded clones get a size class; other rows say once, few or many, or leave the size out.

TRBJ2-3 . TRBV6-6 . TGTGCCAGCAGTAGGGACACTAGCACAGATACGCAGTATTTT CASSRDTSTDTQYF
TRBJ2-7 . TRBV11-3 . TGTGCCAGCAGCCAGAGGTGGGAGGCCTACGAGCAGTACTTC CASSQRWEAYEQYF
TRBJ2-3 . TRBV6-6 . TGTGCCAGCAGTCTCCAGGGGCTAAAAACCTTAGATACGCAGTATTTT CASSLQGLKTLDTQYF
TRBJ2-5 hyperexpanded TRBV27 . TGTGCCAGCAGTCCCGGGACTTACCCGCAAGAGACCCAGTACTTC CASSPGTYPQETQYF
TRBJ1-1 . TRBV4-2 TRBD1 TGTGCCAGCAGCCAAGAGGGACAGCTTAACACTGAAGCTTTCTTT CASSQEGQLNTEAFF
TRBJ2-5 . TRBV19 TRBD2 TGTGCCAGTAGCCCGTGGGCGGCGGGAGGGCCGGAGACCCAGTACTTC CASSPWAAGGPETQYF
TRBJ2-1 . TRBV5-5 . TGTGCCAGCAGCCTCAACTGGAATGAGCAGTTCTTC CASSLNWNEQFF
TRBJ2-7 . TRBV20-1 . TGCAGTGCTAGTCTGACATCATACGAGCAGTACTTC CSASLTSYEQYF
TRBJ2-1 . TRBV4-1 TRBD2 TGCGCCAGCAGCACAGCGGGAGGGCCATACGAGCAGTTCTTC CASSTAGGPYEQFF
TRBJ2-7 . TRBV6-2/TRBV6-3 . TGTGCCAGCAGTTACGACTCGATACTCTACGAGCAGTACTTC CASSYDSILYEQYF
TRBJ2-7 . TRBV28 TRBD2 TGTGCCAGCAGCACTTCACGAATGGGGGGAGGGAGCTCCTACGAGCAGTACTTC CASSTSRMGGGSSYEQYF
TRBJ1-2 . TRBV20-1 . TGCAGTGCTAGTAATTTCCAGTCAACTAACTATGGCTACACCTTC CSASNFQSTNYGYTF
TRBJ2-7 . TRBV19 . TGTGCCAGTAGTATAGGCGGGACTGACGAGCAGTACTTC CASSIGGTDEQYF
TRBJ2-3 . TRBV5-1 TRBD1 TGCGCCAGCAGCTTTGAGGGACAGGGGCCAGATACGCAGTATTTT CASSFEGQGPDTQYF
TRBJ1-1 . TRBV19 . TGTGCCAGTAGTATAGCGGGGTCAGGGGCTGAAGCTTTCTTT CASSIAGSGAEAFF
TRBJ2-7 large TRBV2 . TGTGCCAGCAGTGAATCGTACAGGTTCTACGAGCAGTACTTC CASSESYRFYEQYF
TRBJ1-5 . TRBV29-1 . TGCAGCGTTGAGGGCAGGCCAGGACAGCCCCAGCATTTT CSVEGRPGQPQHF
TRBJ1-1 . TRBV5-1 . TGCGCCAGCAGCTTGGAGGCACCAAGGGGCAACACTGAAGCTTTCTTT CASSLEAPRGNTEAFF
TRBJ1-5 . TRBV13 TRBD1 TGTGCCAGCAGCTCCGACACGGACAGGGGCCAGCCCCAGCATTTT CASSSDTDRGQPQHF
TRBJ2-2 . TRBV21-1 . TGTGCCAGCAGCCCAAGCAAAAATCGTAGCGGGCTAACCGGGGAGCTGTTTTTT CASSPSKNRSGLTGELFF
TRBJ2-2 . TRBV19 TRBD1 TGTGCCAGTAAACAGGGGCGAGGCGGGGAGCTGTTTTTT CASKQGRGGELFF
TRBJ1-1 . TRBV12-3/TRBV12-4 . TGTGCCAGCATTCAACGGGGCACTGAAGCTTTCTTT CASIQRGTEAFF
TRBJ2-7 . TRBV9 TRBD1 TGTGCCAGCAGCGTAGCCTACACCGGGACAGGCGAGGAGCAGTACTTC CASSVAYTGTGEEQYF
TRBJ1-5 . TRBV2 TRBD1 TGTGCCAGCAGTGAAGGACAGGGTCCTCAGCCCCAGCATTTT CASSEGQGPQPQHF
TRBJ2-7 once TRBV5-1 . TGCGCCAGCAGCTTGGTTGGGGAGAGCTACGAGCAGTACTTC CASSLVGESYEQYF
TRBJ2-3 . TRBV7-2 TRBD1 TGTGCCAGCAGCCCATGGGACAGTGATACAGATACGCAGTATTTT CASSPWDSDTDTQYF
TRBJ2-1 . TRBV25-1 TRBD2 TGTGCCAGCAGTTCCTCGGTGGGGGGGATCATAAATGAGCAGTTCTTC CASSSSVGGIINEQFF
TRBJ1-2 . TRBV30 . TGTGCCTGGAGTCTTCACCCCAATAGCCACTACACCTTC CAWSLHPNSHYTF
TRBJ2-3 . TRBV13 . TGTGCCAGCAGTTCTCTTGGGGAGGCTACAGATACGCAGTATTTT CASSSLGEATDTQYF
TRBJ2-7 . TRBV24-1 . TGTGCCACCAGTGATTCGGAGGCGACTTGGGGCGAGCAGTACTTC CATSDSEATWGEQYF
TRBJ1-2 . TRBV19 TRBD1 TGTGCCAGTAGTAATCCGGGACAGGGCGTATTCTATGGCTACACCTTC CASSNPGQGVFYGYTF
TRBJ2-2 once TRBV12-5 TRBD2 TGTGCTAGTGGTTTGTTCCCTAGCGGGAGTGGTCCTTCCGGGGAGCTGTTTTTT CASGLFPSGSGPSGELFF
TRBJ2-1 . TRBV7-9 TRBD2 TGTGCCAGCAGTTCGCTAGCGGGAGGGCGGAATGAGCAGTTCTTC CASSSLAGGRNEQFF
TRBJ2-1 once TRBV30 TRBD2 TGTGCCTGGAGTTCTAGCGGGACCTACAATGAGCAGTTCTTC CAWSSSGTYNEQFF
TRBJ1-1 once TRBV11-3 TRBD1 TGTGCCAGCAGCCACAGGGGCCGGGGGACTGAAGCTTTCTTT CASSHRGRGTEAFF
TRBJ1-2 . TRBV10-3 TRBD1 TGTGCCATCAAAGAAGGGACAGAAAAGATCTATGGCTACACCTTC CAIKEGTEKIYGYTF
TRBJ2-5 . TRBV20-1 . TGCAGTGCTAGTCCTAGCGTAGAGACCCAGTACTTC CSASPSVETQYF
TRBJ2-5 . TRBV30 . TGTGCCTGGAGTCGGACTGCGGGGGAGACCCAGTACTTC CAWSRTAGETQYF
TRBJ2-7 . TRBV27 TRBD1 TGTGCCAGCAGTTTATTCCCGACAGGGTCAGGCGAGCAGTACTTC CASSLFPTGSGEQYF
TRBJ2-7 once TRBV5-1 TRBD2 TGCGCCAGCCGCGACGGACTAGCGACCGACGAGCAGTACTTC CASRDGLATDEQYF
TRBJ2-7 . TRBV19 . TGTGCCAGTAGTATGGGCCTAGCCTCTTTCTACGAGCAGTACTTC CASSMGLASFYEQYF
TRBJ1-3 once TRBV5-4 . TGTGCCAGCAGCTTGAGGCTTCCAGGGATGGAAAACACCATATATTTT CASSLRLPGMENTIYF
TRBJ2-5 . TRBV5-1 TRBD2 TGCGCCAGCAGCTCTGGACTAGCGGGAAGAATCCAAGAGACCCAGTACTTC CASSSGLAGRIQETQYF
TRBJ2-7 . TRBV29-1 TRBD1 TGCAGTGTCGGGACAGCCCCCTCCTACGAGCAGTACTTC CSVGTAPSYEQYF
TRBJ1-1 . TRBV3-1/TRBV3-2 . TGTGCCAGCAGCCAGACAGTTCGCACAGAAGCTTTCTTT CASSQTVRTEAFF
TRBJ1-2 . TRBV5-1 . TGCGCCAGCAGCACGGAGGGAATTAATGGCTACACCTTC CASSTEGINGYTF
TRBJ2-2 once TRBV5-1 . TGCGCCAGCAGCTACAGGGCCGGGGAGCTGTTTTTT CASSYRAGELFF
TRBJ2-1 . TRBV24-1 TRBD1 TGTGCCACCAGTGATTTGATTATAGGAGGTCGCAGGGGGCTTAATGAGCAGTTCTTC CATSDLIIGGRRGLNEQFF
TRBJ2-1 . TRBV18 TRBD1 TGTGCCAGCTCCGCTACCTCCGGGACAGGGGTCTACAATGAGCAGTTCTTC CASSATSGTGVYNEQFF
TRBJ2-5 . TRBV4-1 . TGCGCCAGCAGCCAAGGTGGGCGGGTCGAGACCCAGTACTTC CASSQGGRVETQYF
TRBJ2-7 . TRBV5-1 . TGCGCCAGCAGCCCCCTTACCGGGGGAAGCTACGAGCAGTACTTC CASSPLTGGSYEQYF
TRBJ2-2 few TRBV5-1 TRBD2 TGCGCCAGCAGCTTCTTCCCTAGCGGGCGAGCGAACACCGGGGAGCTGTTTTTT CASSFFPSGRANTGELFF
TRBJ2-1 . TRBV9 TRBD2 TGTGCCAGCAGCGTAGGGGTAGCGGGTCCGTCCAATGAGCAGTTCTTC CASSVGVAGPSNEQFF
TRBJ2-2 . TRBV14 TRBD2 TGTGCCAGCAGCCAACTAGCGGGAGGGCCGAACACCGGGGAGCTGTTTTTT CASSQLAGGPNTGELFF
TRBJ1-2 . TRBV19 TRBD1 TGTGCCAGTAGTTTGGGACCCGTGAGGGGGCGGTCGGACTATGGCTACACCTTC CASSLGPVRGRSDYGYTF
TRBJ2-5 . TRBV5-4 TRBD2 TGTGCCAGCAGCGCCGCGGGACTAGGGGGGGAGACCCAGTACTTC CASSAAGLGGETQYF
TRBJ2-5 . TRBV2 . TGTGCCAGCAGTGTTGGCAGGGACCAAGAGACCCAGTACTTC CASSVGRDQETQYF
TRBJ1-5 . TRBV27 . TGTGCCAGCAACCCAATCGGGACACCGATTAGCAATCAGCCCCAGCATTTT CASNPIGTPISNQPQHF
TRBJ2-1 . TRBV2 TRBD2 TGTGCCAGCAGTGAACGGCTAGCGGGAGGGCCGTTACGGTACAATGAGCAGTTCTTC CASSERLAGGPLRYNEQFF
TRBJ1-1 . TRBV10-3 TRBD1 TGTGCCATCAGTGAGGCACCGGGACAGGCAAACACTGAAGCTTTCTTT CAISEAPGQANTEAFF